These T cell receptor beta chains were read from a single sample in a study of blood T cell repertoires in COVID-19. Only in-frame clones appear in the TCRdb table, and some are missing; sequencing was by immunoSEQ multiplex PCR. The sample lists fewer than 200,000 clones, about 90% occurring once. Sample: peripheral blood. Receptors originate from a man aged 55 to 70 with active or convalescent COVID-19. The conserved cysteine and the conserved F or W are not part of the CDR3 here.

TRBJ1-5 | TRBV5-1 | ASSLGQANQPQH
TRBJ2-2 | TRBV4-1 | ASSQVMFTGELF
TRBJ2-7 | TRBV6-5 | ASIPGGTVRVQY
TRBJ2-1 | TRBV29-1 | SVRSGGQSSYNEQF
TRBJ1-2 | TRBV6-1 | ASSGRASQDGNYGYT
TRBJ2-1 | TRBV3-1/TRBV3-2 | ASSQDYSYNEQF
TRBJ1-2 | TRBV10-2 | ASNIRSGLGYT
TRBJ2-3 | TRBV2 | ASSWNGGVEDTQY
TRBJ2-3 | TRBV30 | AWSVASGTDTQY
TRBJ2-5 | TRBV29-1 | SVDSGQQETQY
TRBJ1-4 | TRBV2 | ASKRTGAGEKLF
TRBJ2-3 | TRBV5-1 | ASSTRSGGAGDTQY
TRBJ1-3 | TRBV7-9 | ASSNTGVGNTIY
TRBJ1-1 | TRBV5-1 | ASSGVVGGTEAF
TRBJ2-3 | TRBV7-9 | ASSLRLTGGSDTQY
TRBJ1-1 | TRBV7-2 | ASSPPPREDRTEAF
TRBJ1-4 | TRBV6-5 | ASSISGTGNEKLF
TRBJ2-1 | TRBV9 | ASSFRLAGGDEQF
TRBJ1-4 | TRBV18 | ASSLRDFLGYEKLF
TRBJ1-1 | TRBV18 | ASSPSGTGGTEAF
TRBJ2-3 | TRBV5-6 | ASSQDIRTDTQY
TRBJ1-2 | TRBV7-2 | ASSPADRVNGYT
TRBJ2-7 | TRBV21-1 | ASSKCEVCRRCHEQY
TRBJ1-1 | TRBV20-1 | SAAGNTEAF